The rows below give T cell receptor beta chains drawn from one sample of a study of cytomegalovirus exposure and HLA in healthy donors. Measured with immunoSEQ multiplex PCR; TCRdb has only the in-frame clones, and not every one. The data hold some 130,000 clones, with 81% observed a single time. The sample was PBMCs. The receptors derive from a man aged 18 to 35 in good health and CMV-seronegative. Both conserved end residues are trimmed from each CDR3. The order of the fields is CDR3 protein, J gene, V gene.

CDR3: ASNGQGFPTYEQY
J: TRBJ2-7
V: TRBV6-5

CDR3: ASSVNRGNSPLH
J: TRBJ1-6
V: TRBV25-1

CDR3: ASGQGDTGELF
J: TRBJ2-2
V: TRBV6-4

CDR3: ASGQNTEAF
J: TRBJ1-1
V: TRBV7-9

CDR3: AWTGQGREKLF
J: TRBJ1-4
V: TRBV30

CDR3: ASRGGQGKCKNIQY
J: TRBJ2-4
V: TRBV10-1

CDR3: ASSEALWEVTEAF
J: TRBJ1-1
V: TRBV2

CDR3: ASSVGTNPRSSGANVLT
J: TRBJ2-6
V: TRBV9

CDR3: ASSETGDDGYT
J: TRBJ1-2
V: TRBV10-2

CDR3: ASSLGALRAGSNQPQH
J: TRBJ1-5
V: TRBV7-2

CDR3: ASSESTGMNSGNTIY
J: TRBJ1-3
V: TRBV10-1

CDR3: ASSPRSNYGYT
J: TRBJ1-2
V: TRBV27

CDR3: ASSLTLAIADTQY
J: TRBJ2-3
V: TRBV27

CDR3: ASSPPRGLGTLEAF
J: TRBJ1-1
V: TRBV18

CDR3: ASSSHWTGGNSPLH
J: TRBJ1-6
V: TRBV27

CDR3: ASSLALRPDTQY
J: TRBJ2-3
V: TRBV7-6

CDR3: ATSSTASGLHTGELF
J: TRBJ2-2
V: TRBV15

CDR3: ASSPPGTSNQPQH
J: TRBJ1-5
V: TRBV7-9

CDR3: ASSSSSVINYGYT
J: TRBJ1-2
V: TRBV19

CDR3: ASKQGNSYNSPLH
J: TRBJ1-6
V: TRBV9

CDR3: ASSLLGGQYTIY
J: TRBJ1-3
V: TRBV13

CDR3: SACLPSANWANTEAF
J: TRBJ1-1
V: TRBV29-1

CDR3: ASSQDVIAEAF
J: TRBJ1-1
V: TRBV4-2

CDR3: ASSQGTGVLDSNQPQH
J: TRBJ1-5
V: TRBV5-6

CDR3: ASSSTVNYGYT
J: TRBJ1-2
V: TRBV7-9

CDR3: ASSLSREYEQY
J: TRBJ2-7
V: TRBV27

CDR3: ASSQDRSTYEQY
J: TRBJ2-7
V: TRBV4-1

CDR3: ASSQERDSYYEQY
J: TRBJ2-7
V: TRBV4-2

CDR3: ASSPYAGGLGDTQY
J: TRBJ2-3
V: TRBV7-3

CDR3: ASSSLNRVGGYT
J: TRBJ1-2
V: TRBV7-6

CDR3: ASSQGRTELRGELF
J: TRBJ2-2
V: TRBV4-3

CDR3: ASSVTHGAGGNQPQH
J: TRBJ1-5
V: TRBV10-2

CDR3: ASSVASIAWYSTDTQY
J: TRBJ2-3
V: TRBV9

CDR3: ASSPDRNYGYT
J: TRBJ1-2
V: TRBV6-1

CDR3: ASSSPDGVQKEQY
J: TRBJ2-7
V: TRBV5-4

CDR3: ASSLKPGANTEAF
J: TRBJ1-1
V: TRBV7-6

CDR3: AWSAREGMNTEAF
J: TRBJ1-1
V: TRBV30

CDR3: ASSLVAGAHTEAF
J: TRBJ1-1
V: TRBV5-8

CDR3: ASSRDRAGPLH
J: TRBJ1-6
V: TRBV2

CDR3: ASRSEGLYNSPLH
J: TRBJ1-6
V: TRBV27